The 6 T cell receptor beta chains below come from one sample, sequenced in a study of shared clonotypes between healthy human individuals. Sequencing used immunoSEQ multiplex PCR; TCRdb keeps in-frame clones, though not all of them. The sample records 800,000 or so clones, 96% being singletons. Terminally differentiated effector memory CD45RA+ cells were excluded by CCR7 positive selection of CD45RO-negative cells. Sequencing was carried out using naive CD8+ T cells sorted from blood. Receptors were obtained from a man aged 25-40 years in good health.

As DNA, the CDR3 is TGTGCCAGCACCCCCATGGGGTTGTATGGCTACACCTTC. Protein product: CASTPMGLYGYTF. V gene TRBV7-8 combines with J gene TRBJ1-2, with D uncertain. The CDR3 is made up of 13 amino acids. The ends were cut back, 7 bases at V and 5 bases at J, with 14 bases in the middle. Germline V CDR1 and CDR2: SGHVS, FQNEAQ.

J is TRBJ1-5 and V is TRBV27; a weak D match, TRBD1 (6 bases). Germline CDR1 is MNHEY and CDR2 is SMNVEV (reference sequence). The V gene lost 2 bases and the J gene lost 6 bases, with 17 bases spanning the gap. This CDR3 contains 16 residues. The chain's CDR3 is CASSLDGGDLIQPQHF. CDR3 nucleotide sequence: TGTGCCAGCAGTTTAGACGGGGGCGACCTTATTCAGCCCCAGCATTTT.

This chain uses TRBV10-3 with TRBJ2-7; tentative D call: TRBD2 (5 bases). In germline, CDR1 is ENHRY, CDR2 SYGVKD. The ends were cut back, 0 bases at V and 6 bases at J, with 18 bases in the middle. The CDR3 extends over 16 amino acids. CDR3 bases: TGTGCCATCAGTGAGTCGTCTCTGTCAGAGGGTTTCGAGCAGTACTTC. Its translation is CAISESSLSEGFEQYF.

The genes are TRBV11-2 and TRBJ2-7, with TRBD1 matching 12 bases. V gave up 5 bases and J gave up 6 bases; unmatched junction bases: 5. CDR3 length: 14 residues. Germline lookup yields CDR1 SGHAT and CDR2 FQNNGV. The CDR3 nucleotides are TGTGCCAGCAGCACGCCGGGACAGGGGGCCGAGCAGTACTTC. Translating gives CASSTPGQGAEQYF.

The chain combines TRBV28 with TRBJ2-7; TRBD2 is a possible D gene (5 bases). Germline V gene lookup returns CDR1 MDHEN and CDR2 SYDVKM. Deletions cut 3 bases from V and 3 bases from J, with 15 bases between. The CDR3 spans 15 residues. The CDR3 spells CASSFGSRTGYEQYF. The CDR3 bases are TGTGCCAGCAGTTTCGGCAGCCGGACTGGCTACGAGCAGTACTTC.

The chain recombines TRBV27 with TRBJ2-7, with D possibly being TRBD1 (6 bases). Trimming stripped 4 bases from V and 5 bases from J, with 15 bases between. The CDR3 is 14 amino acids. Germline assignment: CDR1 MNHEY and CDR2 SMNVEV (reference sequence). Written as DNA, the CDR3 is TGTGCCAGCAGTTCCCGCGACAGGACCGACGAGCAGTACTTC. Protein sequence: CASSSRDRTDEQYF.